This T cell receptor beta chain was observed in a study of blood T cell repertoires in COVID-19. It was during active infection that Seattle patients were enrolled and then longitudinally followed. Authors' processing steps: Scientists estimated how many nucleated cells there were by amplifying reference gene primers. The repertoire was sequenced with immunoSEQ multiplex PCR; TCRdb's copy has only in-frame clones and lacks some. The D gene and trimming were derived from the DNA, and the V and J assignments and clone size from that table. This sample carries 350,000 or so clones, around 89% of them seen once, and the ten largest clones take about 1.5%. V shed 6 bases and J shed 4 bases, with 17 bases lying between them. Germline CDR1 reads LNHDA; CDR2 reads SQIVND (reference sequence). The CDR3 is 15 residues long.

This chain connects TRBV19 to TRBJ2-3; D is perhaps TRBD1 (6 bases). The sequencing input was peripheral blood. The source of this sequence is a woman in her thirties with COVID-19, enrolled during active disease. CDR3 sequence (DNA): TGTGCCAGTAGACTACAGGGATTTAGGGCAGATACGCAGTATTTT. It encodes CASRLQGFRADTQYF.